The clone carrying this TCR beta chain was counted a few times. The antigen remains unidentified. This record belongs to a study of T cell repertoires in cytomegalovirus infection. Per the germline V gene, CDR1 is MNHEY and CDR2 is SVGEGT. This CDR3 has 13 residues. Trimming left V 6 bases short and J 3 bases short, with 8 bases between. Via MiXCR, TCRdb re-called the reads, giving one row per CDR3 protein. The sample contains fewer than 150,000 distinct CDR3 sequences, roughly 30% of which appear only once. This sample comprised CD8+ T cells from cultured PBMCs, obtained from culture after CMV antigen stimulation. The chain joins TRBV6-2 or TRBV6-3 to TRBJ2-2, with D uncertain. The clonotype comes from a human donor in good health (CMV status not recorded). Some clones in this sample may be carry-over from other donors' samples. DNA of the CDR3: TGTGCCAGCAGGCGCGCCTACACCGGGGAGCTGTTTTTT. Protein product: CASRRAYTGELFF.